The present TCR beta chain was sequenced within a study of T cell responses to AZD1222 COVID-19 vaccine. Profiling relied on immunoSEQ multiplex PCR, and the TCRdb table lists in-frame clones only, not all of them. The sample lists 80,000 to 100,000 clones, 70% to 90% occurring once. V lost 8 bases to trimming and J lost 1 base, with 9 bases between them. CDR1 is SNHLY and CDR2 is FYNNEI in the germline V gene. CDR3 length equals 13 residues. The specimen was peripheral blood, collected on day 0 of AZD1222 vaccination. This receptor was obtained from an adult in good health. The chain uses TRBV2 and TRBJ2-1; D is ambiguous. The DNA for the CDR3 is TGTGCCAGCGACAAGGGTTCCTACAATGAGCAGTTCTTC. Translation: CASDKGSYNEQFF.